The 22 T cell receptor beta chains below were found in one sample sequenced in a study of cytotoxic CD8 clonotypes in ibrutinib-treated CLL (dated by TCRdb to the early 2020s). Library preparation was by the immunoSEQ multiplex PCR assay. In TCRdb, the immuneACCESS table is reduced to in-frame sequences with V and J assigned. These tables do not hold every clone; where another copy was compared, an unresolved V gene accounts for under half, and the others remain unexplained. Here the sample has 200,000 to 250,000 clones; 75% to 85% occur a single time. Of the sample, over 10% falls within the top ten clones. The sample's time point label, in plain terms: approximately 11 months on ibrutinib. Source: PBMCs, taken after 12 months of ibrutinib treatment. Receptor source: a human donor with chronic lymphocytic leukemia.

The J gene is TRBJ2-1, the V gene TRBV6-1; no definite D call. V was trimmed by 0 bases and J by 10 bases, leaving 4 bases between them. The CDR3 spans 11 residues. CDR1 MNHNS and CDR2 SASEGT come from the germline V gene. The CDR3 bases are TGTGCCAGCAGTGAAGCTGCGGAGCAGTTCTTC. Translation: CASSEAAEQFF.

The V gene is TRBV30, the J gene TRBJ1-1; tentative D call: TRBD1 (5 bases). Germline CDR1 and CDR2: GTSNPN and SVGIG (reference sequence). The CDR3 is made up of 14 amino acids. Deletions cut 3 bases from V and 3 bases from J, with 14 bases between. For the CDR3, the DNA is TGTGCCTGGAGATCCAGTGTGGGGGACACTGAAGCTTTCTTT. This translates into CAWRSSVGDTEAFF.

The rearrangement joins TRBV7-3 to TRBJ2-2; D is possibly TRBD2 (5 bases). CDR1 SGHTA and CDR2 FQGTGA come from the germline V gene. This CDR3 region has 16 residues. The germline V and J ends were trimmed by 6 bases and 6 bases, with 20 bases remaining between them. As DNA, the CDR3 is TGTGCCAGCAGTCTCTATCTAGCTCCTCCCCCCGGGGAGCTGTTTTTT. Protein: CASSLYLAPPPGELFF.

CDR3 residues: CASSLGGLNQPQHF. The CDR3 DNA sequence: TGTGCCAGCAGCTTGGGGGGGCTCAATCAGCCCCAGCATTTT. The V gene is TRBV5-5, the J gene TRBJ1-5; tentative D call: TRBD1 (6 bases). Trimming removed 0 bases from V and 3 bases from J, with 7 bases in between. Per the germline V gene, CDR1 is SGHKS and CDR2 is YYEKEE (reference sequence). The CDR3 length is 14 residues.

This clone was seen once. The J gene is TRBJ2-5, the V gene TRBV13; D possibly uses TRBD1 or TRBD2 (6 bases each). CDR3 length: 13 residues. The V and J ends lost 4 bases and 4 bases respectively, with 10 bases between them. Germline assignment: CDR1 PRHDT and CDR2 FYEKMQ (reference sequence). The CDR3 DNA reads as TGTGCCAGCAGCTCCAGGGGAGGAGAGACCCAGTACTTC. Amino acid sequence: CASSSRGGETQYF.

Details on this clone: A read error is possible here, since a much larger clone lies one base away. This chain uses TRBV7-9 with TRBJ1-1, with D unclear. CDR3 length equals 12 residues. Germline V gene sequence: CDR1 SEHNR, CDR2 FQNEAQ (reference sequence). Trimming took 1 base from V and 0 from J, leaving 0 bases between them. The CDR3 here is CASSLVNTEAFF. Here the CDR3 DNA reads TGTGCCAGCAGCTTAGTGAACACTGAAGCTTTCTTT.

The chain employs TRBV9 and TRBJ2-2; D might be TRBD2 (6 bases). The V and J ends lost 4 bases and 6 bases respectively, with 16 bases between them. The germline V gene has CDR1 SGDLS and CDR2 YYNGEE. This CDR3 is 15 amino acids long. The CDR3 DNA follows: TGTGCCAGCAGCAGACGACTAGGCCCCTCCGGGGAGCTGTTTTTT. It specifies CASSRRLGPSGELFF.

This clone was observed a few times. This specimen includes other DNA sequences encoding the same CDR3. This sequence joins TRBV5-1 and TRBJ2-5, with TRBD2 matching 11 bases. Losses at the gene ends were 0 bases for V and 2 bases for J; bases not matched to a gene: 3. The CDR3 is 16 residues long. Germline lookup yields CDR1 SGHRS and CDR2 YFSETQ. CDR3 region: CASSLGLAGGQETQYF. CDR3 nucleotide sequence: TGCGCCAGCAGCTTGGGGCTAGCGGGGGGACAAGAGACCCAGTACTTC.

This rearrangement joins TRBV7-3 to TRBJ2-2, with D possibly matching TRBD1 (6 bases). Germline V gene sequence: CDR1 SGHTA, CDR2 FQGTGA. The CDR3 has 14 amino acids. Trimming pared 8 bases from V and 6 bases from J, leaving 16 bases between. CDR3: CASGATGLSGELFF. The CDR3 DNA reads TGTGCCAGCGGAGCGACAGGTTTATCCGGGGAGCTGTTTTTT.

This chain connects TRBV6-1 to TRBJ2-7, with a tentative D call TRBD2 (6 bases). Germline V gene sequence: CDR1 MNHNS, CDR2 SASEGT. The CDR3 has 14 residues. V dropped 4 bases and J dropped 0 bases, with 10 bases sitting between them. In DNA, the CDR3 is TGTGCCAGCAGTGGTGGGAGGAGCTCCTACGAGCAGTACTTC. This codes for CASSGGRSSYEQYF.

The V call is TRBV4-1, the J call TRBJ2-6; D may be TRBD2 (6 bases). Per germline, CDR1 MGHRA and CDR2 YSYEKL. Between the trimmed V and J ends, which lost 0 bases and 0 bases, there was a span of 15 bases. This CDR3 contains 19 residues. The CDR3 is CASSQDWGEELSGANVLTF. The CDR3 DNA reads TGCGCCAGCAGCCAAGATTGGGGGGAGGAACTCTCTGGGGCCAACGTCCTGACTTTC.

The V gene is TRBV9, the J gene TRBJ2-3; D possibly matches TRBD1 or TRBD2 (6 bases each). Germline V lookup: CDR1 SGDLS, CDR2 YYNGEE. The CDR3 covers 16 residues. The ends were cut back, 3 bases at V and 2 bases at J, with 16 bases in the middle. CDR3 loop: CASSGEGGPYTDTQYF. The CDR3 DNA sequence: TGTGCCAGCAGCGGCGAAGGGGGGCCCTACACAGATACGCAGTATTTT.

This rearrangement joins TRBV6-5 to TRBJ1-1; D ambiguous. Per the germline V gene, CDR1 is MNHEY and CDR2 is SVGAGI. The CDR3 is 13 residues long. V was cut by 0 bases and J by 10 bases, with 12 bases left in between. Here the CDR3 DNA reads TGTGCCAGCAGTTACTCGAGAGAGTTTGGAGCTTTCTTT. This sequence encodes CASSYSREFGAFF.

This clone has only a few counts. The CDR3 reads CASSEVHGGTDTQYF. The CDR3 DNA reads TGTGCCAGCAGTGAAGTTCACGGGGGAACAGATACGCAGTATTTT. The chain recombines TRBV6-1 with TRBJ2-3; TRBD2 might be the D (6 bases). V was cut by 1 base and J by 3 bases, with 11 bases left in between. Looked up from germline, CDR1 is MNHNS and CDR2 is SASEGT. The CDR3 has 15 residues.

V usage is TRBV10-2 and J usage is TRBJ2-7; 8 positions match TRBD2. CDR3 length equals 14 residues. Germline CDR1 WSHSY, CDR2 SAAADI. Trimming cost V 2 bases and J 9 bases; bases outside gene matches: 9. CDR3 in DNA: TGCGCCAGCAGTGAGCCAACGGGGGGGCTGGCGCAGTACTTC. Translated, it gives CASSEPTGGLAQYF.

The rearrangement uses TRBV7-9 and TRBJ2-5, with D tentatively TRBD1 or TRBD2 (5 bases each). Germline V gives CDR1 SEHNR, CDR2 FQNEAQ (reference sequence). The CDR3 is 19 residues long. V was trimmed by 5 bases and J by 2 bases, leaving 27 bases between them. This CDR3 is CASSMTQGGLAPDQETQYF. CDR3 DNA sequence: TGTGCCAGCAGCATGACTCAGGGCGGGCTAGCACCCGATCAAGAGACCCAGTACTTC.

The gene calls are TRBV4-1 and TRBJ2-5; no clear D gene. Trimming took off 1 base at V and 5 bases at J, with 14 bases between the two ends. This CDR3 comprises 15 residues. Germline V gene lookup returns CDR1 MGHRA and CDR2 YSYEKL. This CDR3 is CASSQGSAGDETQYF. CDR3 coding DNA: TGCGCCAGCAGCCAAGGGTCGGCCGGTGATGAGACCCAGTACTTC.

This clone has a single count. CDR3 sequence: CASRAGLYGYTF. The DNA of the CDR3 is TGCGCCAGCAGGGCAGGTCTGTATGGCTACACCTTC. This chain connects TRBV5-1 to TRBJ1-2; no reliable D call. This CDR3 contains 12 residues. Trimming pared 5 bases from V and 5 bases from J, leaving 10 bases between. The germline CDR1 and CDR2 sequences are SGHRS and YFSETQ.

This chain connects TRBV6-6 to TRBJ1-5, with D possibly TRBD1 on 5 matching bases. The V end lost 8 bases, the J end lost 7 bases, and 12 bases lay between the germline ends. From germline, CDR1 is MNHNY and CDR2 SVGAGI (reference sequence). The CDR3 has 12 amino acids. CDR3 in amino acids: CASSRRDQPQHF. DNA of the CDR3: TGTGCCAGCTCCCGCCGGGACCAGCCCCAGCATTTT.

V gene TRBV5-4 combines with J gene TRBJ2-3, with unresolved D. This CDR3 is built from 15 residues. The ends were cut back, 0 bases at V and 4 bases at J, with 12 bases in the middle. Germline values: CDR1 SGHNT, CDR2 YYREEE (reference sequence). The CDR3 is CASSLGDFLADTQYF. In DNA, the CDR3 is TGTGCCAGCAGCTTGGGGGATTTTCTTGCAGATACGCAGTATTTT.

This chain uses TRBV25-1 with TRBJ2-1; D gene uncertain. The CDR3 contains 13 residues. Trimming removed 5 bases from V and 4 bases from J, with 9 bases in between. Germline V gene data show CDR1 as MGHDK and CDR2 as SYGVNS. The CDR3: CASSSHQYNEQFF. In nucleotides, the CDR3 is TGTGCCAGCAGTTCACACCAGTACAATGAGCAGTTCTTC.

The chain uses TRBV7-9 and TRBJ2-7, with D maybe TRBD1 (5 bases). Trimming took 8 bases from V and 5 from J, leaving 13 bases between them. The CDR3 consists of 12 residues. CDR1 is SEHNR, CDR2 FQNEAQ, per germline (reference sequence). The CDR3 sequence is CASSRVVHEQYF. The CDR3 bases are TGTGCCAGCTCCAGGGTGGTCCACGAGCAGTACTTC. Drawing the rest from reference TRBV7-9 and TRBJ2-7, the complete variable domain is DTGVSQNPRHKITKRGQNVTFRCDPISEHNRLYWYRQTLGQGPEFLTYFQNEAQLEKSRLLSDRFSAERPKGSFSTLEIQRTEQGDSAMYLCASSRVVHEQYFGPGTRLTVT.